The clone carrying this TCR beta chain was observed a few times. The data are from a study of T-cell reconstitution after alpha-beta-depleted transplantation in children. Preparation of the TCRbeta library involved a method that used unique molecular identifiers. TCRdb reprocessed the PCR reads with MiXCR, giving one entry per CDR3 protein. The top ten hold around 4.5% of the sample, which has 350,000 to 400,000 distinct CDR3 sequences, about an eighth seen once. Germline-derived CDR1 and CDR2 are SGHDN and FVKESK. This CDR3 has 14 residues. The trim removed 0 bases at V and 13 bases at J, leaving 9 bases unmatched.

The source material was PBMCs, sampled from the stem cell graft. This TCR derives from a human donor who donated a stem cell graft to a child with Fanconi anemia. V is TRBV14 and J is TRBJ2-5; TRBD2 aligns across 9 bases. CDR3 sequence reads: CASSQEASGAPRYF. The DNA for the CDR3 is TGTGCCAGCAGCCAAGAGGCTAGCGGGGCTCCCCGGTACTTC.